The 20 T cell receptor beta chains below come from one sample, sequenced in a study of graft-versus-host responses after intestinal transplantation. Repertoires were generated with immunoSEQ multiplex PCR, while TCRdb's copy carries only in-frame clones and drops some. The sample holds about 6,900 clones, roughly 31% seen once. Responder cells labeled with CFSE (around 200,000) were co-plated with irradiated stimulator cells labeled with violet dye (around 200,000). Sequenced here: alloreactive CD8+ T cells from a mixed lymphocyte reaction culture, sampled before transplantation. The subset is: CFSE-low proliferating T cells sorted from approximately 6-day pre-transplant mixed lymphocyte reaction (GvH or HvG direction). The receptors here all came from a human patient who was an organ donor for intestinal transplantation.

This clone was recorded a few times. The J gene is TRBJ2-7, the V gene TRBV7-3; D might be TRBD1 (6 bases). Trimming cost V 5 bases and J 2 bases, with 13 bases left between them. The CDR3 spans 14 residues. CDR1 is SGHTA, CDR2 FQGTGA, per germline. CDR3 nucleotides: TGTGCCAGCAGCCGAATTGGACAGACCTACGAGCAGTACTTC. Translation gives CASSRIGQTYEQYF.

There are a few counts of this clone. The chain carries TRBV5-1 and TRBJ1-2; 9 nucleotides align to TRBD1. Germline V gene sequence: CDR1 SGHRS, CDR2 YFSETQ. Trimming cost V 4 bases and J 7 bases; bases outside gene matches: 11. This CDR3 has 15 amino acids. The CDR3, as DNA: TGCGCCAGCAGCCCGTATACAGGGGGCGCAGGTGGCTACACCTTC. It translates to CASSPYTGGAGGYTF.

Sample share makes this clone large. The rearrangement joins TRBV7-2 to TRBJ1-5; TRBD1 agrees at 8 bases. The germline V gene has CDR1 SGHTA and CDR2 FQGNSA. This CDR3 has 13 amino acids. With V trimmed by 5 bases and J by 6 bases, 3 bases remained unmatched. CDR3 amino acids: CASSQGAGQPQHF. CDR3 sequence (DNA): TGTGCCAGCAGCCAGGGGGCAGGTCAGCCCCAGCATTTT.

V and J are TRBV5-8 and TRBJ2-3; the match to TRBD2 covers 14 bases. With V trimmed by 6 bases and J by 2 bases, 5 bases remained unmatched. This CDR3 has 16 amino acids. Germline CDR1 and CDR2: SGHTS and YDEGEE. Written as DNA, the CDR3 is TGTGCCAGCACTCCGACTAGCGGGGGGGCCACAGATACGCAGTATTTT. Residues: CASTPTSGGATDTQYF. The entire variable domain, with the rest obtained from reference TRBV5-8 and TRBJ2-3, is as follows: EAGVTQSPTHLIKTRGQQATLRCSPISGHTSVYWYQQALGLGLQFLLWYDEGEERNRGNFPPRFSGRQFPNYSSELNVNALELEDSALYLCASTPTSGGATDTQYFGPGTRLTVL.

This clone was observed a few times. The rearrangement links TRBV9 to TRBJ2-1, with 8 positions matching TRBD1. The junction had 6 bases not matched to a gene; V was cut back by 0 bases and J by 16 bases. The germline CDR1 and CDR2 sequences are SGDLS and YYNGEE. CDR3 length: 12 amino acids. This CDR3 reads CASSVGGQALFF. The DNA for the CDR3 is TGTGCCAGCAGCGTAGGGGGACAGGCCCTCTTCTTC.

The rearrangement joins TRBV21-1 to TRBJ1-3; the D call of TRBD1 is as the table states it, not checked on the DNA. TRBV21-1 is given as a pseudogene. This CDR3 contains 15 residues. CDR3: CASSNDRCSGNTIYF. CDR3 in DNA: TGTGCCAGCAGCAACGACAGGTGCTCTGGAAACACCATATATTTT.

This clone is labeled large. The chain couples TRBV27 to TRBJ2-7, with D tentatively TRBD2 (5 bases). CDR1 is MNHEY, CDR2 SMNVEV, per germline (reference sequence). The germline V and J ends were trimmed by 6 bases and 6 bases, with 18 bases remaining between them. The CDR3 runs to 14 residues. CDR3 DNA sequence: TGTGCCAGCAGCCTACGATTCTTGGGAGTCGAGCAGTACTTC. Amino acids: CASSLRFLGVEQYF.

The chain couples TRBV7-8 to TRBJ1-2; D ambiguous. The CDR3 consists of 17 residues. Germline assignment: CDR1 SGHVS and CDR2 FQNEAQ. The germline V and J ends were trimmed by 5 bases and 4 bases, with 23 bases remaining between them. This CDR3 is CASSIRVLTRKTYGYTF. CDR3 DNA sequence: TGTGCCAGCAGCATTCGAGTGCTTACCCGAAAGACCTATGGCTACACCTTC.

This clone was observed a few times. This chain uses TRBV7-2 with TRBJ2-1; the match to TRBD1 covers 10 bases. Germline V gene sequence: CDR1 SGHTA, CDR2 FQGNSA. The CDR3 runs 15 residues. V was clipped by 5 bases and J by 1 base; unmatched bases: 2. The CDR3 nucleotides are TGTGCCAGCAGCCAGGACAGGGGGTCCTACAATGAGCAGTTCTTC. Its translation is CASSQDRGSYNEQFF.

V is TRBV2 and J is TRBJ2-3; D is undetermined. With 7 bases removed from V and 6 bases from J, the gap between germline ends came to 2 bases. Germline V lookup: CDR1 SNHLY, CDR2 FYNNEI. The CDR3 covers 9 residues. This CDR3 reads CASKDTQYF. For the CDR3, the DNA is TGTGCCAGCAAGGATACGCAGTATTTT. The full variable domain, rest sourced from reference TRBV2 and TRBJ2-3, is EPEVTQTPSHQVTQMGQEVILRCVPISNHLYFYWYRQILGQKVEFLVSFYNNEISEKSEIFDDQFSVERPDGSNFTLKIRSTKLEDSAMYFCASKDTQYFGPGTRLTVL.

The CDR3 DNA sequence: TGCGCCAGCAGCCCGGTGGGGGTTAGCTCCTACGAGCAGTACTTC. Protein sequence: CASSPVGVSSYEQYF. The rearrangement links TRBV4-1 to TRBJ2-7; D is tentatively TRBD1 or TRBD2 (5 bases each). CDR1 is MGHRA and CDR2 is YSYEKL in the germline V gene. CDR3 length: 15 amino acids. V was pared by 4 bases and J by 0 bases, with 13 bases between.

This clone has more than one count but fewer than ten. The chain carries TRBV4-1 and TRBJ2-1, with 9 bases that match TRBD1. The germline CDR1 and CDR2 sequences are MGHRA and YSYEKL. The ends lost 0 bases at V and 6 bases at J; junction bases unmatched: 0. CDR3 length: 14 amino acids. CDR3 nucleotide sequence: TGCGCCAGCAGCCAAGAGGACAGGGGCAATGAGCAGTTCTTC. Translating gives CASSQEDRGNEQFF.

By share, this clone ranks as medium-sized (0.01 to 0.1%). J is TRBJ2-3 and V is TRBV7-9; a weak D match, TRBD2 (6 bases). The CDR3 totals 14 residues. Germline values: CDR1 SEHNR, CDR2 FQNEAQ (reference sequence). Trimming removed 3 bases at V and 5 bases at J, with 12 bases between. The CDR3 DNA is TGTGCCAGCAGCTTGGTCGGTAGCGGAGATACGCAGTATTTT. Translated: CASSLVGSGDTQYF. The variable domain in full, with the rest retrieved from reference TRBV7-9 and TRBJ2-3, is DTGVSQNPRHKITKRGQNVTFRCDPISEHNRLYWYRQTLGQGPEFLTYFQNEAQLEKSRLLSDRFSAERPKGSFSTLEIQRTEQGDSAMYLCASSLVGSGDTQYFGPGTRLTVL.

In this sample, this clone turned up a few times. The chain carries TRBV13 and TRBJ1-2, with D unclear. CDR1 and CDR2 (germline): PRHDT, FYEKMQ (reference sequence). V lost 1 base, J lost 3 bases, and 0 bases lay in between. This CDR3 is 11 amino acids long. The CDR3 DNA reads TGTGCCAGCAGCTTAGACTATGGCTACACCTTC. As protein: CASSLDYGYTF.

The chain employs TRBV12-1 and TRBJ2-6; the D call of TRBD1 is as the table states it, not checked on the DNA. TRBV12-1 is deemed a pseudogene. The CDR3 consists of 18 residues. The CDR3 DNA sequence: TGTGCCAGCAGCACAATTGATATAGGACAAAGTCGGGCCAACGTCCTGACTTTC. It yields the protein CASSTIDIGQSRANVLTF.

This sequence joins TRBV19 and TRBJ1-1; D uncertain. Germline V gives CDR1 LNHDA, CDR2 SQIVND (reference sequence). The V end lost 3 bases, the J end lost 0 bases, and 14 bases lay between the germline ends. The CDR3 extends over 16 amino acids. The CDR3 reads CASSMPGRLLNTEAFF. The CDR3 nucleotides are TGTGCCAGTAGTATGCCAGGAAGACTGTTGAACACTGAAGCTTTCTTT.

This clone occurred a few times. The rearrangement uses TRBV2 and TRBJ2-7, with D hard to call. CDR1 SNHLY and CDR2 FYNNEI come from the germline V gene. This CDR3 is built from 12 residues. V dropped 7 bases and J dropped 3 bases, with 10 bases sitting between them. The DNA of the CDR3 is TGTGCCAGCACGGGCCACTACTACGAGCAGTACTTC. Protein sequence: CASTGHYYEQYF.

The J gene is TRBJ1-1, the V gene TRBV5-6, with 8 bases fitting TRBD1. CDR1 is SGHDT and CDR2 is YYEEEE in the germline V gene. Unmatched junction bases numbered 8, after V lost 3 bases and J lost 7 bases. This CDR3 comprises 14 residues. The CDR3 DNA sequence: TGTGCCAGCAGCTCCCAGGGGGCGCGAGGTGAAGCTTTCTTT. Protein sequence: CASSSQGARGEAFF.

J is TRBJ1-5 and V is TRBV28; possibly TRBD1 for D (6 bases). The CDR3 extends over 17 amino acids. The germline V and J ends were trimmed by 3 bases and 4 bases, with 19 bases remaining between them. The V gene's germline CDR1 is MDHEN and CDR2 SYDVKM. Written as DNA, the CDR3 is TGTGCCAGCAGTTTCCCCTACAGGGACTTCTTTAATCAGCCCCAGCATTTT. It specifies CASSFPYRDFFNQPQHF.

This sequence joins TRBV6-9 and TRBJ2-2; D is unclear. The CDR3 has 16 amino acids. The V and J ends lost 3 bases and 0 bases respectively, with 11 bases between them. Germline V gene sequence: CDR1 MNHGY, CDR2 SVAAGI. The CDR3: CASSYSDEPNTGELFF. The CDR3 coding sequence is TGTGCCAGCAGTTACTCGGACGAACCGAACACCGGGGAGCTGTTTTTT.